Sequencing of this TCR beta chain was carried out in a study of blood T cell repertoires in COVID-19. Study as a whole: COVID-19 samples, acute and convalescent, were from the United States, Italy and Spain. From T cells, B-cell-depleted T cells, or PBMCs came the material, which was cDNA or gDNA.

Produced via immunoSEQ multiplex PCR; TCRdb's table is partial and in-frame only. The sample has hundreds of thousands of clones, roughly 87% seen once. Donors were grouped by their self-reported clinical history. Recovered participants had two consecutive negative NP/OP PCR tests, healthcare professional clearance, or symptom resolution. CDR1 is MNHEY and CDR2 is SVGEGT in the germline V gene. V gave up 6 bases and J gave up 4 bases; unmatched junction bases: 14. The CDR3 sequence is 16 residues long. Sequencing was carried out using PBMCs or T cells enriched from blood (not recorded which). This chain joins TRBV6-2 or TRBV6-3 and TRBJ2-7; the match to TRBD2 covers 8 bases. This clonotype was sampled from a woman aged 18-29 years who had recovered from COVID-19. The CDR3 protein is CASSRLRGGAMYEQYF. CDR3 nucleotides: TGTGCCAGCAGCCGCCTCCGGGGGGGGGCAATGTACGAGCAGTACTTC.